This record covers a single T cell receptor (beta chain). Germline V lookup: CDR1 SGHTA, CDR2 FQGTGA. CDR3 length: 15 amino acids. The ends were cut back, 5 bases at V and 1 base at J, with 9 bases in the middle. This entry comes from a study of blood T cell repertoires in COVID-19. On the study more broadly: The origin of the acute and convalescent COVID-19 samples was the United States, Italy and Spain. T cells, B-cell-depleted T cells, or PBMCs provided the cDNA or gDNA that served as material.

As processed by the authors: For nucleated cells, counts were estimated from reference gene primer amplification. Clones were sequenced by immunoSEQ multiplex PCR, and TCRdb holds only the in-frame ones, with some missing. V and J calls and clone size come straight from that table; D and trimming were deduced from the DNA. The data hold fewer than 85,000 clones, with 80% to 90% observed a single time. The receptor comes from a woman aged 80 or older with active or convalescent COVID-19. Specimen: peripheral blood. The rearrangement joins TRBV7-3 to TRBJ2-6; D might be TRBD2 (6 bases). The CDR3 nucleotides read TGTGCCAGCAGCCCTGGGACTTCTGGGGCCAACGTCCTGACTTTC. Translating it yields CASSPGTSGANVLTF.